Below, 21 T cell receptor beta chains from the same sample are listed, as sequenced in a study of control samples from healthy donors and cancer patients. TCRdb's copy holds only in-frame clones and misses some; the assay was immunoSEQ multiplex PCR. Among some 130,000 clones listed, 85% to 95% were seen once. The sequenced sample was PBMCs. These receptors were taken from a man in his forties or fifties with head and neck cancer.

V usage is TRBV2 and J usage is TRBJ1-5; TRBD1 matches 8 bases. With V trimmed by 6 bases and J by 1 base, 5 bases remained unmatched. This CDR3 spans 15 amino acids. Looked up from germline, CDR1 is SNHLY and CDR2 is FYNNEI. The chain's CDR3 is CASRVTGESNQPQHF. CDR3 nucleotides: TGTGCCAGCAGGGTGACAGGGGAAAGCAATCAGCCCCAGCATTTT.

The chain is built from TRBV1 and TRBJ1-1; the table assigns TRBD1, which was not confirmed against the DNA. TRBV1 counts as a pseudogene. The CDR3 runs to 14 residues. The CDR3 DNA is TGCACCAGCAGCCGGGACAGGGATGACACTGAAGCTTTCTTT. This sequence encodes CTSSRDRDDTEAFF.

V and J are TRBV19 and TRBJ1-1; TRBD1 matches at 7 bases. The CDR3 is 16 residues long. The germline gives CDR1 LNHDA, CDR2 SQIVND (reference sequence). The junction had 10 bases not matched to a gene; V was cut back by 4 bases and J by 2 bases. CDR3: CASSRVPGQRNTEAFF. DNA of the CDR3: TGTGCCAGTAGTAGGGTCCCGGGACAGCGCAACACTGAAGCTTTCTTT. Variable domain in full (rest from reference TRBV19 and TRBJ1-1): DGGITQSPKYLFRKEGQNVTLSCEQNLNHDAMYWYRQDPGQGLRLIYYSQIVNDFQKGDIAEGYSVSREKKESFPLTVTSAQKNPTAFYLCASSRVPGQRNTEAFFGQGTRLTVV.

The chain links TRBV15 to TRBJ2-2; D gene uncertain. Germline V lookup: CDR1 LNHNV, CDR2 YYDKDF (reference sequence). The length of the CDR3 is 15 residues. V was clipped by 3 bases and J by 1 base, with 9 bases between them. The CDR3 region has the DNA TGTGCCACCAGCAGGGACCGAGGGAACACCGGGGAGCTGTTTTTT. Amino acid sequence: CATSRDRGNTGELFF.

The V call is TRBV2, the J call TRBJ2-1; no clear D. V was clipped by 6 bases and J by 15 bases, with 15 bases between them. Per germline, CDR1 SNHLY and CDR2 FYNNEI. The CDR3 length is 11 residues. The CDR3 loop is CASRLEKVRFF. CDR3 sequence (DNA): TGTGCCAGCAGGCTAGAGAAGGTACGGTTCTTC. The entire variable domain, with the rest obtained from reference TRBV2 and TRBJ2-1, is as follows: EPEVTQTPSHQVTQMGQEVILRCVPISNHLYFYWYRQILGQKVEFLVSFYNNEISEKSEIFDDQFSVERPDGSNFTLKIRSTKLEDSAMYFCASRLEKVRFFGPGTRLTVL.

V gene TRBV15 combines with J gene TRBJ2-7, with D possibly TRBD2 on 6 matching bases. In germline, CDR1 is LNHNV, CDR2 YYDKDF (reference sequence). Trimming took 5 bases from V and 1 from J, leaving 12 bases between them. The length of the CDR3 is 14 residues. CDR3 loop: CATSSRDSSYEQYF. In nucleotides, the CDR3 is TGTGCCACCAGCTCCCGGGACTCTTCCTACGAGCAGTACTTC.

The V call is TRBV10-2, the J call TRBJ2-2; D is unresolved. CDR3 length: 13 amino acids. V gave up 3 bases and J gave up 5 bases, with 7 bases separating them. The germline CDR1 and CDR2 sequences are WSHSY and SAAADI. CDR3 in amino acids: CASSDIRTGELFF. CDR3 coding DNA: TGCGCCAGCAGTGACATAAGGACCGGGGAGCTGTTTTTT.

This chain joins TRBV29-1 and TRBJ2-3; the match to TRBD2 covers 7 bases. The CDR3 is made up of 13 amino acids. Germline CDR1 and CDR2: SQVTM and ANQGSEA. V gave up 7 bases and J gave up 6 bases; unmatched junction bases: 10. The CDR3, as DNA: TGCAGCGCCCCGGGACTATCATCGGATACGCAGTATTTT. It translates to CSAPGLSSDTQYF.

This sequence joins TRBV7-9 and TRBJ1-1; no definite D call. This CDR3 spans 13 amino acids. V lost 4 bases and J 1 base, leaving 7 bases between the germline ends. Germline CDR1 is SEHNR and CDR2 is FQNEAQ (reference sequence). CDR3 nucleotide sequence: TGTGCCAGCAGCTCCGGATGGAACACTGAAGCTTTCTTT. Translation: CASSSGWNTEAFF. Full variable domain (missing parts from reference TRBV7-9 and TRBJ1-1): DTGVSQNPRHKITKRGQNVTFRCDPISEHNRLYWYRQTLGQGPEFLTYFQNEAQLEKSRLLSDRFSAERPKGSFSTLEIQRTEQGDSAMYLCASSSGWNTEAFFGQGTRLTVV.

This sequence joins TRBV21-1 and TRBJ2-1; TRBD1 was called by the table and not checked on the DNA. TRBV21-1 is a pseudogene segment. This CDR3 has 17 residues. The CDR3 sequence is CASSKGVGAIPYNEQFF. CDR3 bases: TGTGCCAGCAGCAAAGGGGTAGGGGCCATACCCTACAATGAGCAGTTCTTC.

The rearrangement links TRBV11-3 to TRBJ2-1, with D possibly called TRBD1 or TRBD2 (5 bases each). The CDR3 is 13 amino acids. Per the germline V gene, CDR1 is SGHNT and CDR2 is YENEEA. The V end lost 1 base, the J end lost 6 bases, and 7 bases lay between the germline ends. CDR3 DNA: TGTGCCAGCAGCTTAGGAGGGGCCAATGAGCAGTTCTTC. This encodes CASSLGGANEQFF.

This clone was observed once. The chain links TRBV5-3 to TRBJ2-5, with a tentative D call TRBD1 (5 bases). TRBV5-3 is recorded as an ORF, its role being uncertain. CDR3 size: 16 residues. V lost 4 bases and J lost 1, with 17 bases in between. The CDR3 protein is CARSGRRQCVQETQYF. CDR3 nucleotide sequence: TGTGCCAGAAGCGGCCGTAGACAGTGCGTCCAAGAGACCCAGTACTTC.

The J gene is TRBJ1-2, the V gene TRBV2; 8 bases agree with TRBD1. After removal of 5 bases from V and 3 bases from J, the junction contained 11 bases not matched to a gene. CDR1 and CDR2 (germline): SNHLY, FYNNEI. The CDR3 sequence is 16 residues long. The chain's CDR3 is CASSLQGAVRDYGYTF. The CDR3 DNA is TGTGCCAGCAGTCTCCAGGGGGCAGTAAGGGACTATGGCTACACCTTC.

This rearrangement joins TRBV2 to TRBJ1-1, with D uncertain. Trimming shortened V by 1 base and J by 0 bases, and 9 bases separated the two germline ends. CDR1 is SNHLY and CDR2 is FYNNEI in the germline V gene. The CDR3 totals 15 residues. Here the CDR3 reads CASSEEGILNTEAFF. The CDR3 DNA sequence: TGTGCCAGCAGTGAAGAGGGTATCCTGAACACTGAAGCTTTCTTT.

On this clone: At one boundary the junction diverges from the germline segment, which might be a read error. This chain links TRBV30 with TRBJ1-2; 10 nucleotides align to TRBD1. This CDR3 is built from 14 residues. From germline, CDR1 is GTSNPN and CDR2 SVGIG (reference sequence). In DNA form, the CDR3 reads TGTGCCTGGAGTGTAAGGGACAGGGGCCGCGGCTACACCTTT. It encodes CAWSVRDRGRGYTF.

The genes are TRBV5-1 and TRBJ1-2; tentatively, D is TRBD1 (6 bases). CDR1 SGHRS and CDR2 YFSETQ come from the germline V gene. Trimming took 3 bases from V and 0 from J, leaving 15 bases between them. This CDR3 has 16 amino acids. In DNA form, the CDR3 reads TGCGCCAGCAGCTACTCGGGGAGGGGGTCTAACTATGGCTACACCTTC. Protein sequence: CASSYSGRGSNYGYTF.

The rearrangement links TRBV9 to TRBJ2-2; D ambiguous. Germline lookup yields CDR1 SGDLS and CDR2 YYNGEE. V gave up 0 bases and J gave up 5 bases, with 5 bases separating them. The CDR3 totals 13 residues. DNA of the CDR3: TGTGCCAGCAGCGTAGTGGGTACCGGGGAGCTGTTTTTT. Amino acids: CASSVVGTGELFF.

The V gene is TRBV30, the J gene TRBJ1-5; the D gene is possibly TRBD1 (5 bases). The V gene's germline CDR1 is GTSNPN and CDR2 SVGIG (reference sequence). The CDR3 runs 14 residues. Between the trimmed V and J ends, which lost 3 bases and 6 bases, there was a span of 15 bases. The CDR3 sequence: CAWSADRLGQPQHF. The CDR3 bases are TGTGCCTGGAGCGCTGACAGATTGGGTCAGCCCCAGCATTTT.

The rearrangement joins TRBV6-2 or TRBV6-3 to TRBJ1-1; the D gene is possibly TRBD1 (6 bases). V lost 5 bases and J 8 bases, leaving 18 bases between the germline ends. The CDR3 spans 14 residues. CDR1 MNHEY and CDR2 SVGEGT come from the germline V gene. The CDR3 spells CASSISQGSIEAFF. The CDR3 DNA reads TGTGCCAGCAGTATTTCACAGGGAAGCATCGAAGCTTTCTTT.

V and J are TRBV6-5 and TRBJ1-2; 9 bases fit TRBD1. Per germline, CDR1 MNHEY and CDR2 SVGAGI. The CDR3 extends over 15 amino acids. J lost 4 bases, V lost 2 bases, and 5 bases had no gene match. CDR3: CASSYTHRGLYGYTF. CDR3 DNA sequence: TGTGCCAGCAGTTACACCCACAGGGGGCTCTATGGCTACACCTTC.

The count of this clone is one. This chain connects TRBV7-2 to TRBJ2-1; 7 bases are shared with TRBD2. Germline V gene lookup returns CDR1 SGHTA and CDR2 FQGNSA. The V and J ends lost 0 bases and 8 bases, in that order; junction bases with no gene match: 7. This CDR3 comprises 15 residues. The CDR3 DNA reads as TGTGCCAGCAGCTTAGCGTGGGGAGGGCCCTATGAGCAGTTCTTC. It translates to CASSLAWGGPYEQFF.